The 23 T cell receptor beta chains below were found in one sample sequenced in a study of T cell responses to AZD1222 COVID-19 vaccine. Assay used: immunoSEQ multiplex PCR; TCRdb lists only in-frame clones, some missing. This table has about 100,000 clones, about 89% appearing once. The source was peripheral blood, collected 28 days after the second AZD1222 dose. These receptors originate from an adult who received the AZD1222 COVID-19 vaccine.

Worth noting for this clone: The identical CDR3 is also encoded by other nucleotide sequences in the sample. The CDR3 loop is CASSVGVSSYEQYF. As DNA, the CDR3 is TGTGCCAGCAGCGTAGGGGTTTCCTCCTACGAGCAGTACTTC. The chain employs TRBV9 and TRBJ2-7; the D is unclear. The CDR3 loop spans 14 amino acids. Germline CDR1 SGDLS, CDR2 YYNGEE. Trimming shortened V by 0 bases and J by 0 bases, and 7 bases separated the two germline ends.

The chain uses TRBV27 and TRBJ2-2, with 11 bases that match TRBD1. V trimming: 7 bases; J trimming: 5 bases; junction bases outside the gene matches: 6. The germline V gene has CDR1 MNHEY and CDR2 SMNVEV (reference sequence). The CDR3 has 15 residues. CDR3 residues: CASTWDRGITGELFF. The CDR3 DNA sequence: TGTGCCAGCACTTGGGACAGGGGGATAACCGGGGAGCTGTTTTTT.

The CDR3 sequence: CAIRGTGNTEAFF. CDR3 in DNA: TGTGCCATCAGGGGGACAGGGAACACTGAAGCTTTCTTT. This sequence joins TRBV10-3 and TRBJ1-1; TRBD1 matches at 8 bases. V lost 6 bases and J lost 1; bases outside the gene matches: 1. The CDR3 is 13 residues long. Germline CDR1 is ENHRY and CDR2 is SYGVKD.

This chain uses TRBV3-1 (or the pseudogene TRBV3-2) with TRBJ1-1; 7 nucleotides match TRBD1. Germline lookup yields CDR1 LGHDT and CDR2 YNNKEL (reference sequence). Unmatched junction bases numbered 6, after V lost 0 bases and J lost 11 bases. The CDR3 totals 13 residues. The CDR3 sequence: CASSQDDRVGAFF. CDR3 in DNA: TGTGCCAGCAGCCAAGATGACAGGGTAGGCGCTTTCTTT.

CDR3 in DNA: TGCGCCAGCAGCTCCGGACGGGCGGCCCGCACAGATACGCAGTATTTT. Residues: CASSSGRAARTDTQYF. V is TRBV5-1 and J is TRBJ2-3; D is unresolved. Trimming removed 3 bases from V and 1 base from J, with 15 bases in between. This CDR3 contains 16 residues. The germline gives CDR1 SGHRS, CDR2 YFSETQ. The full variable domain, in which reference TRBV5-1 and TRBJ2-3 provide the parts outside the CDR3, is KAGVTQTPRYLIKTRGQQVTLSCSPISGHRSVSWYQQTPGQGLQFLFEYFSETQRNKGNFPGRFSGRQFSNSRSEMNVSTLELGDSALYLCASSSGRAARTDTQYFGPGTRLTVL.

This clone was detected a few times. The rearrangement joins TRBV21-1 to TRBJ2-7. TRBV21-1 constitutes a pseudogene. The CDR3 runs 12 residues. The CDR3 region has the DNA TGTGCCAGCAGCAAAGATGCCTACGAGCAGTACTTC. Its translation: CASSKDAYEQYF.

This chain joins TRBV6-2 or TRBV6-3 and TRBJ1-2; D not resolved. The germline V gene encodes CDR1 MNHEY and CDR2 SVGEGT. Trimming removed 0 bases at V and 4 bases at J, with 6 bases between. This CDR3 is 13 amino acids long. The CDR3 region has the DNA TGTGCCAGCAGTTACTCGTCCAGCTATGGCTACACCTTC. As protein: CASSYSSSYGYTF.

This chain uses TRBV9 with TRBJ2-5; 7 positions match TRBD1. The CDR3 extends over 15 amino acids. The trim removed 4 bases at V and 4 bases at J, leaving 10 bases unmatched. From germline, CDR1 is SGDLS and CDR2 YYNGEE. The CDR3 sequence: CASSFRGGSGETQYF. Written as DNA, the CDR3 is TGTGCCAGCAGCTTCAGAGGGGGCTCGGGAGAGACCCAGTACTTC. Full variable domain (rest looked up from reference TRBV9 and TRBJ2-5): DSGVTQTPKHLITATGQRVTLRCSPRSGDLSVYWYQQSLDQGLQFLIQYYNGEERAKGNILERFSAQQFPDLHSELNLSSLELGDSALYFCASSFRGGSGETQYFGPGTRLLVL.

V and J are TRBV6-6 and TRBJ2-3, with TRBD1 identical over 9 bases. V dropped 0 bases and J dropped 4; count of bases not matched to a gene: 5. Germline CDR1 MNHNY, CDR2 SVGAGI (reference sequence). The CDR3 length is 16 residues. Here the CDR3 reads CASSYSPGQGSDTQYF. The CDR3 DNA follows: TGTGCCAGCAGTTACTCGCCGGGACAGGGCTCAGATACGCAGTATTTT.

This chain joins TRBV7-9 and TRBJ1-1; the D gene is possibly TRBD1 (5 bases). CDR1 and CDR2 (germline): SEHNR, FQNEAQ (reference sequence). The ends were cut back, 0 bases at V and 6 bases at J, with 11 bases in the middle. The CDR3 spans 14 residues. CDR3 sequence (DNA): TGTGCCAGCAGCTTAGCCCAGGGATTTCCTGAAGCTTTCTTT. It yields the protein CASSLAQGFPEAFF.

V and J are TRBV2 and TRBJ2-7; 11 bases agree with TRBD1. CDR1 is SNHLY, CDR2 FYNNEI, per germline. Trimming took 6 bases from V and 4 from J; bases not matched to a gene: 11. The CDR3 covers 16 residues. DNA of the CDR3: TGTGCCAGCAGAGATTGGACAGGGGGCACGGTTTACGAGCAGTACTTC. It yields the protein CASRDWTGGTVYEQYF.

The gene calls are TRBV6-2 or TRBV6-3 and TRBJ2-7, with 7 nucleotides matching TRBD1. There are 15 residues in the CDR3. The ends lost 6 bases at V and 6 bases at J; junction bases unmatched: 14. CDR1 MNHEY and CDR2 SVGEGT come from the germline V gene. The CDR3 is CASSRDRALIGEQYF. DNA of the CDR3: TGTGCCAGCAGCCGAGACAGGGCGCTAATCGGCGAGCAGTACTTC.

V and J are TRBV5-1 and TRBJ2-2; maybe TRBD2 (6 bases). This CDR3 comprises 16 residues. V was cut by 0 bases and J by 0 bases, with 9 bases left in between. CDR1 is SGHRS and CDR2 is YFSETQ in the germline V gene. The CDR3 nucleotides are TGCGCCAGCAGCTTGGTTGGGAGGTCGAACACCGGGGAGCTGTTTTTT. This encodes CASSLVGRSNTGELFF.

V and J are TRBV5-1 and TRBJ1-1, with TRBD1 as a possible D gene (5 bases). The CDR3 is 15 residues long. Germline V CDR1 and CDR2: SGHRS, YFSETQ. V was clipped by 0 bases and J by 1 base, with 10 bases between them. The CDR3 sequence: CASSLGGGSNTEAFF. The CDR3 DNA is TGCGCCAGCAGCTTGGGTGGGGGATCGAACACTGAAGCTTTCTTT.

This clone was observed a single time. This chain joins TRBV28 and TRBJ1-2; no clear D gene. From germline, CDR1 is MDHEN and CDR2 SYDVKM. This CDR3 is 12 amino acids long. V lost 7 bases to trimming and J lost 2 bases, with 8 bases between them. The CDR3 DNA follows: TGTGCCAGCACAGAGGAGAACTATGGCTACACCTTC. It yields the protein CASTEENYGYTF.

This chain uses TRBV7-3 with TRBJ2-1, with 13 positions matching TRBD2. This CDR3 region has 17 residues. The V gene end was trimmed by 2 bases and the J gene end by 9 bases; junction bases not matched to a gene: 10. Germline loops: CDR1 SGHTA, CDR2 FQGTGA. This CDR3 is CASSLSGTSGTIREQFF. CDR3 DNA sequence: TGTGCCAGCAGCTTATCGGGGACTAGCGGGACGATCCGTGAGCAGTTCTTC.

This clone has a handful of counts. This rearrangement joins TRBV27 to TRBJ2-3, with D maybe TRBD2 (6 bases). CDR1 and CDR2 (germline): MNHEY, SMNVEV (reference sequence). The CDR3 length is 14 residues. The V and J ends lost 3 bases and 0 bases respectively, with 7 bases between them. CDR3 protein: CASSFGGSTDTQYF. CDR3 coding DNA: TGTGCCAGCAGTTTCGGGGGAAGCACAGATACGCAGTATTTT.

The CDR3 DNA reads TGTGCCAGCAGCTTAGGACTGGACACCTCCTACGAGCAGTACTTC. Encoded protein: CASSLGLDTSYEQYF. V and J are TRBV7-2 and TRBJ2-7; D perhaps matches TRBD1 (5 bases). V shed 1 base and J shed 0 bases, with 10 bases lying between them. The CDR3 runs 15 residues. Per germline, CDR1 SGHTA and CDR2 FQGNSA. Drawing the rest from reference TRBV7-2 and TRBJ2-7, the complete variable domain is GAGVSQSPSNKVTEKGKDVELRCDPISGHTALYWYRQSLGQGLEFLIYFQGNSAPDKSGLPSDRFSAERTGGSVSTLTIQRTQQEDSAVYLCASSLGLDTSYEQYFGPGTRLTVT.

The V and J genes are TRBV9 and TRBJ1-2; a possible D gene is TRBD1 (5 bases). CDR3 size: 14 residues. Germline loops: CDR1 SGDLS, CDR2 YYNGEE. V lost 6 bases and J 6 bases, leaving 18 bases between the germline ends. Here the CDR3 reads CASTLPGGADGYTF. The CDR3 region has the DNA TGTGCCAGCACCCTTCCGGGAGGGGCGGATGGCTACACCTTC.

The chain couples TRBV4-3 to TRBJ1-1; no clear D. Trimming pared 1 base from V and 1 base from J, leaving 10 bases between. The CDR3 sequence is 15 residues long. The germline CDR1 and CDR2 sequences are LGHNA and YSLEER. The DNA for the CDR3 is TGCGCCAGCAGCCAAGTAGTGGCGGGGAACACTGAAGCTTTCTTT. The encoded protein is CASSQVVAGNTEAFF.

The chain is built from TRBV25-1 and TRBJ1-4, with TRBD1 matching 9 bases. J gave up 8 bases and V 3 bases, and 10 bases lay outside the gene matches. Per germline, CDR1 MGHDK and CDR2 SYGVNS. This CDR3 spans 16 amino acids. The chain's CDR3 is CASSDPQGALAEKLFF. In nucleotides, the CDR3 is TGTGCCAGCAGTGACCCACAGGGGGCTTTAGCGGAAAAACTGTTTTTT.

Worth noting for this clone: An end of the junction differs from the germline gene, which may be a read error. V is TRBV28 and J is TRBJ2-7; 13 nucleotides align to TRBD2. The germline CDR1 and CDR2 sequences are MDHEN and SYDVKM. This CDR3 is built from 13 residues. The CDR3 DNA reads TGTGCCAGCAGTGGCGGGATAGGACTAGCGGGGGACTTC. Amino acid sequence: CASSGGIGLAGDF.

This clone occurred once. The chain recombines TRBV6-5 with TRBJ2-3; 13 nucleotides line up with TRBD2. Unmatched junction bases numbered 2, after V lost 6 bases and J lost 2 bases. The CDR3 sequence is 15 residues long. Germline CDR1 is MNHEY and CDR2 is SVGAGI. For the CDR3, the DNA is TGTGCCAGCAGACTAGCGGGGGGGTACACAGATACGCAGTATTTT. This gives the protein CASRLAGGYTDTQYF.